These 28 T cell receptor beta chains share one sample of origin, sequenced in a study of human T cells and chemical hapten exposure. Time point: patch test 3, about 24 weeks after DPC sensitization. Regarding treatment: therapeutic diphenylcyclopropenone sensitization with weekly scalp DPC. TCRdb re-derived calls from the RACE reads in MiXCR, one entry per CDR3 protein. The sample has some 90,000 distinct CDR3 sequences, roughly 10% seen once. The source was whole blood, collected in connection with sensitization to the hapten diphenylcyclopropenone (DPC). The receptors come from a woman aged 25 to 39 with alopecia areata. Some clones in this sample may be carry-over from other donors' samples.

In its sample, this clonotype was seen many times. The chain links TRBV6-4 to TRBJ2-1; TRBD2 matches 7 bases. The CDR3 runs to 14 residues. Germline V gene lookup returns CDR1 MRHNA and CDR2 SNTAGT. The V segment lost 3 bases and the J segment 9 bases; nucleotides outside the gene matches: 8. CDR3 nucleotide sequence: TGTGCCAGCAGTGAGAGCGGGGAATTTGGTGAGCAGTTCTTC. Amino acids: CASSESGEFGEQFF.

This rearrangement joins TRBV2 to TRBJ1-3; the D is unclear. Germline lookup yields CDR1 SNHLY and CDR2 FYNNEI. The V and J ends lost 7 bases and 0 bases respectively, with 4 bases between them. This CDR3 is 12 amino acids long. The CDR3 nucleotides are TGTGCCAGCACCGGCTCTGGAAACACCATATATTTT. Translating gives CASTGSGNTIYF.

Only a few counts were recorded for this clonotype. CDR3 sequence (DNA): TGTGCCAGCAGTTATACGGGGGGAGTAAACACCGGGGAGCTGTTTTTT. Encoded protein: CASSYTGGVNTGELFF. V gene TRBV7-6 combines with J gene TRBJ2-2, with 7 nucleotides matching TRBD2. Germline V gene sequence: CDR1 SGHVS, CDR2 FNYEAQ. The CDR3 extends over 16 amino acids. With V trimmed by 6 bases and J by 2 bases, 9 bases remained unmatched.

This clonotype was detected only a few times. The rearrangement links TRBV20-1 to TRBJ2-1, with D perhaps TRBD2 (6 bases). CDR1 DFQATT and CDR2 SNEGSKA come from the germline V gene (reference sequence). The CDR3 contains 13 residues. V was cut by 4 bases and J by 2 bases, with 9 bases left in between. The CDR3 protein is CSAKASAYNEQFF. CDR3 DNA: TGCAGTGCTAAGGCTAGCGCCTACAATGAGCAGTTCTTC.

This clonotype was counted between two and nine times. The chain joins TRBV7-3 to TRBJ1-6; D is perhaps TRBD1 (5 bases). Germline loops: CDR1 SGHTA, CDR2 FQGTGA. Trimming removed 0 bases at V and 7 bases at J, with 10 bases between. The CDR3 length is 15 residues. As DNA, the CDR3 is TGTGCCAGCAGCTTAACGGCAGGGTCCAATTCACCCCTCCACTTT. Translating gives CASSLTAGSNSPLHF.

At least ten counts were recorded for this clonotype. The rearrangement links TRBV27 to TRBJ2-2, with D perhaps matching TRBD1 (5 bases). Trimming removed 1 base from V and 6 bases from J, with 15 bases in between. The CDR3 has 16 residues. Per the germline V gene, CDR1 is MNHEY and CDR2 is SMNVEV (reference sequence). The DNA of the CDR3 is TGTGCCAGCAGTTTATATGGCAGGACACAGTCCGGGGAGCTGTTTTTT. Amino acid sequence: CASSLYGRTQSGELFF.

This clonotype showed up many times. V usage is TRBV5-1 and J usage is TRBJ1-3; a possible D gene is TRBD1 (5 bases). This CDR3 has 14 residues. Trimming took 0 bases from V and 7 from J, leaving 11 bases between them. From germline, CDR1 is SGHRS and CDR2 YFSETQ. The CDR3 reads CASSLGAGRNTIYF. In nucleotides, the CDR3 is TGCGCCAGCAGCTTGGGGGCAGGGCGGAACACCATATATTTT.

Regarding this clonotype: A much larger clone sits a single nucleotide away, making a read error possible. V usage is TRBV3-1 and J usage is TRBJ2-2; D gene uncertain. Germline CDR1 LGHDT, CDR2 YNNKEL (reference sequence). V was pared by 3 bases and J by 4 bases, with 18 bases between. The CDR3 has 17 amino acids. The CDR3 DNA is TGTGCCAGCAGCCAGGCGGCTAGGAGACCGACCACCGGGGAGCTGTTTTTT. Translation: CASSQAARRPTTGELFF.

This clonotype was picked up a small number of times. The chain employs TRBV25-1 and TRBJ2-1; D perhaps matches TRBD2 (7 bases). Germline values: CDR1 MGHDK, CDR2 SYGVNS. Trimming took off 1 base at V and 2 bases at J, with 12 bases between the two ends. This CDR3 is built from 16 residues. The CDR3 DNA follows: TGTGCCAGCAGTGAATTTGGGGGGGGCACCTACAATGAGCAGTTCTTC. This codes for CASSEFGGGTYNEQFF.

The chain couples TRBV18 to TRBJ1-1, with D possibly matching TRBD1 (6 bases). V was clipped by 3 bases and J by 3 bases, with 29 bases between them. This CDR3 is built from 20 residues. Germline V lookup: CDR1 KGHSH, CDR2 LQKENI. The CDR3 DNA reads TGTGCCAGCTCACCGAACCACATAGCGGGGGCAGGGGTGCAGGACACTGAAGCTTTCTTT. Protein product: CASSPNHIAGAGVQDTEAFF.

Ten or more counts support this clonotype. In nucleotides, the CDR3 is TGCGCCAGCAGCTTAGAAAGCGGGAGTACAAATGAGCAGTTCTTC. Translating it yields CASSLESGSTNEQFF. The chain combines TRBV5-1 with TRBJ2-1; 8 bases map to TRBD2. Germline V CDR1 and CDR2: SGHRS, YFSETQ. There are 15 residues in the CDR3. V lost 2 bases, J lost 7 bases, and 8 bases stayed unmatched.

This clonotype was counted many times. The chain employs TRBV5-1 and TRBJ2-7, with D unclear. CDR1 SGHRS and CDR2 YFSETQ come from the germline V gene. The CDR3 is 13 residues long. V gave up 3 bases and J gave up 6 bases, with 13 bases separating them. CDR3 loop: CASSWDGVGEQYV. Written as DNA, the CDR3 is TGCGCCAGCAGCTGGGATGGGGTAGGCGAGCAGTACGTC.

This clonotype came up many times. The rearrangement uses TRBV19 and TRBJ2-7; D possibly corresponds to TRBD1 (5 bases). The ends were cut back, 6 bases at V and 5 bases at J, with 14 bases in the middle. The CDR3 contains 13 residues. The V gene's germline CDR1 is LNHDA and CDR2 SQIVND (reference sequence). Here the CDR3 DNA reads TGTGCCAGTAGCCAGGGTGGAACGAACGAGCAGTACTTC. As protein: CASSQGGTNEQYF. Drawing the rest from reference TRBV19 and TRBJ2-7, the complete variable domain is DGGITQSPKYLFRKEGQNVTLSCEQNLNHDAMYWYRQDPGQGLRLIYYSQIVNDFQKGDIAEGYSVSREKKESFPLTVTSAQKNPTAFYLCASSQGGTNEQYFGPGTRLTVT.

This clonotype has only a few counts. This chain uses TRBV15 with TRBJ2-5; the D is unclear. The V and J ends lost 1 base and 2 bases respectively, with 8 bases between them. The germline CDR1 and CDR2 sequences are LNHNV and YYDKDF (reference sequence). This CDR3 spans 14 amino acids. CDR3 DNA: TGTGCCACCAGCAGAGCGGGCGCTCAAGAGACCCAGTACTTC. Protein product: CATSRAGAQETQYF.

The rearrangement uses TRBV5-1 and TRBJ2-5, with D unresolved. Germline V gene data show CDR1 as SGHRS and CDR2 as YFSETQ. Trimming cost V 0 bases and J 7 bases, with 13 bases left between them. The CDR3 sequence is 14 residues long. The CDR3 sequence is CASSLEVTTLTQYF. CDR3 bases: TGCGCCAGCAGCTTGGAGGTCACTACCTTGACCCAGTACTTC.

This clonotype was found a few times. V is TRBV27 and J is TRBJ1-6; 7 nucleotides match TRBD1. CDR1 and CDR2 from the germline V gene are MNHEY and SMNVEV (reference sequence). The CDR3 spans 15 residues. J gave up 7 bases and V 5 bases, and 8 bases lay outside the gene matches. This CDR3 is CASSRGQFGNSPLHF. The CDR3 DNA reads TGTGCCAGCAGTAGGGGGCAGTTCGGGAATTCACCCCTCCACTTT.

This clonotype is medium-sized. The chain links TRBV3-1 to TRBJ2-6; D is unresolved. With 4 bases removed from V and 2 bases from J, the gap between germline ends came to 12 bases. Germline V gene sequence: CDR1 LGHDT, CDR2 YNNKEL (reference sequence). There are 16 residues in the CDR3. DNA of the CDR3: TGTGCCAGCAGCCTGAGCCTGGGGACTGGGGCCAACGTCCTGACTTTC. It encodes CASSLSLGTGANVLTF.

This clonotype has ten or more counts. This rearrangement joins TRBV14 to TRBJ2-5; 10 bases fit TRBD2. Per the germline V gene, CDR1 is SGHDN and CDR2 is FVKESK. V was clipped by 4 bases and J by 5 bases; unmatched bases: 16. This CDR3 spans 18 amino acids. CDR3 bases: TGTGCCAGCAGCCGCCCAGGGCTTATAGCGGGAGGCATGGAGACCCAGTACTTC. As protein: CASSRPGLIAGGMETQYF.

The sample holds a few counts of this clonotype. The rearrangement uses TRBV20-1 and TRBJ2-7, with 13 bases fitting TRBD2. The V gene end was trimmed by 6 bases and the J gene end by 6 bases; junction bases not matched to a gene: 8. The germline CDR1 and CDR2 sequences are DFQATT and SNEGSKA (reference sequence). The CDR3 sequence is 14 residues long. CDR3 amino acids: CSAPGLAGVSEQYF. The CDR3 nucleotides read TGCAGTGCGCCCGGACTAGCGGGAGTAAGCGAGCAGTACTTC.

This clonotype showed up just a few times. The chain has TRBV7-9 and TRBJ2-7, with 10 bases that match TRBD2. Trimming took 3 bases from V and 3 from J; bases not matched to a gene: 2. Germline values: CDR1 SEHNR, CDR2 FQNEAQ (reference sequence). The CDR3 runs 14 residues. DNA for the CDR3: TGTGCCAGCAGCTTTCTAGCGGGGGACTACGAGCAGTACGTC. Translated, it gives CASSFLAGDYEQYV.

This clonotype was observed a few times. The chain couples TRBV28 to TRBJ2-7; tentative D call: TRBD1 (6 bases). CDR1 and CDR2 (germline): MDHEN, SYDVKM. V was trimmed by 5 bases and J by 4 bases, leaving 18 bases between them. This CDR3 has 15 residues. CDR3 residues: CASSPRGQAQYEQYF. The CDR3 DNA follows: TGTGCCAGCAGTCCCAGGGGTCAGGCTCAATACGAGCAGTACTTC.

This clonotype was picked up many times. The J gene is TRBJ1-2, the V gene TRBV20-1, with D uncertain. The CDR3 has 12 amino acids. The V end was cut by 3 bases, the J end by 8 bases, with 13 bases between. Germline V gene data show CDR1 as DFQATT and CDR2 as SNEGSKA (reference sequence). CDR3 nucleotides: TGCAGTGCTAGGACTGGGTACGGAGGCTACACCTTC. It specifies CSARTGYGGYTF.

DNA for the CDR3: TGTGCCCTCTCGAGCTCTGGAAACACCATATATTTT. It yields the protein CALSSSGNTIYF. This rearrangement joins TRBV10-3 to TRBJ1-3; D remains unclear. Per the germline V gene, CDR1 is ENHRY and CDR2 is SYGVKD. V dropped 11 bases and J dropped 0 bases, with 8 bases sitting between them. The CDR3 totals 12 residues.

This clonotype was seen ten or more times. This chain uses TRBV7-9 with TRBJ1-2, with a weak D call TRBD1 (5 bases). Trimming removed 11 bases from V and 3 bases from J, with 13 bases in between. The CDR3 covers 12 residues. CDR1 and CDR2 (germline): SEHNR, FQNEAQ (reference sequence). CDR3 protein: CAASETDYGYTF. DNA for the CDR3: TGTGCCGCCTCCGAGACAGACTATGGCTACACCTTC. Using reference TRBV7-9 and TRBJ1-2 for the parts outside the CDR3, the full variable domain is DTGVSQNPRHKITKRGQNVTFRCDPISEHNRLYWYRQTLGQGPEFLTYFQNEAQLEKSRLLSDRFSAERPKGSFSTLEIQRTEQGDSAMYLCAASETDYGYTFGSGTRLTVV.

This clonotype appeared many times. The V call is TRBV30, the J call TRBJ2-2, with D possibly being TRBD1 or TRBD2 (5 bases each). CDR1 is GTSNPN, CDR2 SVGIG, per germline (reference sequence). The CDR3 loop spans 15 amino acids. V was trimmed by 2 bases and J by 3 bases, leaving 13 bases between them. The CDR3, as DNA: TGTGCCTGGAGTAAAGGGACGTTCGACACCGGGGAGCTGTTTTTT. It yields the protein CAWSKGTFDTGELFF.

The sample holds many counts of this clonotype. The chain combines TRBV7-2 with TRBJ2-3; TRBD2 aligns across 8 bases. CDR1 is SGHTA and CDR2 is FQGNSA in the germline V gene. Unmatched junction bases numbered 10, after V lost 3 bases and J lost 2 bases. This CDR3 has 17 residues. The CDR3 DNA sequence: TGTGCCAGCAGCTTTAGAGGTAGCGGGATTTACACAGATACGCAGTATTTT. Protein sequence: CASSFRGSGIYTDTQYF.

This clonotype has at least ten counts. CDR3 amino acids: CASSPYIQQGGELFF. Written as DNA, the CDR3 is TGTGCCAGCAGCCCGTACATCCAACAGGGCGGGGAGCTGTTTTTT. The chain employs TRBV7-9 and TRBJ2-2; tentatively, D is TRBD1 (6 bases). This CDR3 spans 15 amino acids. The V end lost 5 bases, the J end lost 7 bases, and 17 bases lay between the germline ends. CDR1 is SEHNR and CDR2 is FQNEAQ in the germline V gene (reference sequence). Full variable domain (remainder filled in from reference TRBV7-9 and TRBJ2-2): DTGVSQNPRHKITKRGQNVTFRCDPISEHNRLYWYRQTLGQGPEFLTYFQNEAQLEKSRLLSDRFSAERPKGSFSTLEIQRTEQGDSAMYLCASSPYIQQGGELFFGEGSRLTVL.

The sample holds many counts of this clonotype. The CDR3 here is CASSYSRLAGASTDTQYF. CDR3 coding DNA: TGTGCCAGCAGTTACTCGAGGCTAGCGGGAGCCAGCACAGATACGCAGTATTTT. The V gene is TRBV6-2 or TRBV6-3, the J gene TRBJ2-3, with TRBD2 matching 10 bases. Germline CDR1 and CDR2: MNHEY and SVGEGT. Trimming cost V 0 bases and J 0 bases; bases outside gene matches: 6. This CDR3 has 18 amino acids.